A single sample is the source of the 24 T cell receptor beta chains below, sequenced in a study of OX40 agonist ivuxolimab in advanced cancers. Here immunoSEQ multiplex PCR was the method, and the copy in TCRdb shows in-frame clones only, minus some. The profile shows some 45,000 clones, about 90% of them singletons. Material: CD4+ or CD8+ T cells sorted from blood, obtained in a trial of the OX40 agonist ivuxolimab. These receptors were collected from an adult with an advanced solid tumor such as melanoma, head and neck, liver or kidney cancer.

Here the CDR3 DNA reads TGTGCCAGCAGCCACAACAGGAACACTGAAGCTTTCTTT. Translation: CASSHNRNTEAFF. This chain connects TRBV7-6 to TRBJ1-1, with D unresolved. Between the trimmed V and J ends, which lost 5 bases and 1 base, there was a span of 8 bases. The CDR3 runs to 13 residues. Germline V CDR1 and CDR2: SGHVS, FNYEAQ. Drawing the rest from reference TRBV7-6 and TRBJ1-1, the complete variable domain is GAGVSQSPRYKVTKRGQDVALRCDPISGHVSLYWYRQALGQGPEFLTYFNYEAQQDKSGLPNDRFSAERPEGSISTLTIQRTEQRDSAMYRCASSHNRNTEAFFGQGTRLTVV.

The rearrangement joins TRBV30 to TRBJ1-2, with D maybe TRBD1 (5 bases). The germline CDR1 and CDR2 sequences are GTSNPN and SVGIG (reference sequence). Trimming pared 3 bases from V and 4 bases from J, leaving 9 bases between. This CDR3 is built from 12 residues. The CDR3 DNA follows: TGTGCCTGGAGACAGGTCGGCTATGGCTACACCTTC. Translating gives CAWRQVGYGYTF.

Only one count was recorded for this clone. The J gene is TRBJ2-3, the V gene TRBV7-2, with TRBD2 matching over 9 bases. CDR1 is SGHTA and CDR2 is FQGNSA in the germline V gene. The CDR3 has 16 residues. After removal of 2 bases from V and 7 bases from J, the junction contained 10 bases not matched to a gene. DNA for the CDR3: TGTGCCAGCAGCTTAAGTAGGGCTAGCGGGAACCATACGCAGTATTTT. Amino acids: CASSLSRASGNHTQYF. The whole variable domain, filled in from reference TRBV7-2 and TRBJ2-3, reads GAGVSQSPSNKVTEKGKDVELRCDPISGHTALYWYRQSLGQGLEFLIYFQGNSAPDKSGLPSDRFSAERTGGSVSTLTIQRTQQEDSAVYLCASSLSRASGNHTQYFGPGTRLTVL.

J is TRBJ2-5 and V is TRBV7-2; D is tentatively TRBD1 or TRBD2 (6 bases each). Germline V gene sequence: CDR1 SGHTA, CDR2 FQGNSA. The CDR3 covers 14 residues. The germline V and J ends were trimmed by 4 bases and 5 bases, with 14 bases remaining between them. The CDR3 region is CASSSYGGGETQYF. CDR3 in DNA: TGTGCCAGCAGCTCTTACGGGGGCGGGGAGACCCAGTACTTC. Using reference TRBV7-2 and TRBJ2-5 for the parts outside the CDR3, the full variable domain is GAGVSQSPSNKVTEKGKDVELRCDPISGHTALYWYRQSLGQGLEFLIYFQGNSAPDKSGLPSDRFSAERTGGSVSTLTIQRTQQEDSAVYLCASSSYGGGETQYFGPGTRLLVL.

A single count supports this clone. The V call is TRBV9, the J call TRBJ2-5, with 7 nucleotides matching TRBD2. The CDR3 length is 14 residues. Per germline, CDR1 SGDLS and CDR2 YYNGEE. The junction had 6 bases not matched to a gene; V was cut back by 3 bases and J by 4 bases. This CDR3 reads CASSASGLVETQYF. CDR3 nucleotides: TGTGCCAGCAGCGCCTCCGGACTAGTAGAGACCCAGTACTTC.

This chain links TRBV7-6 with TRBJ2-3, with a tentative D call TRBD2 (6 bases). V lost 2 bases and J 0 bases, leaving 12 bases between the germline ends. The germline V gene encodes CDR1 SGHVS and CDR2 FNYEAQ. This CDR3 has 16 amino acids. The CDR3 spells CASSLLASVSTDTQYF. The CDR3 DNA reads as TGTGCCAGCAGCTTATTGGCTAGCGTAAGCACAGATACGCAGTATTTT.

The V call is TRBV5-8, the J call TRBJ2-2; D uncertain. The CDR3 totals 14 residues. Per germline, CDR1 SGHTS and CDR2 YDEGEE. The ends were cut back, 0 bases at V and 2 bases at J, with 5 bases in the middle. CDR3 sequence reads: CASSLDRNTGELFF. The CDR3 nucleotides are TGTGCCAGCAGCTTGGACAGAAACACCGGGGAGCTGTTTTTT.

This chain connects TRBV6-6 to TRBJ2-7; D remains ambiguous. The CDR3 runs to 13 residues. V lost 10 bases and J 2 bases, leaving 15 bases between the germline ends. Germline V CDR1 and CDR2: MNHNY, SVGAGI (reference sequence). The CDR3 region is CATSLVGTYEQYF. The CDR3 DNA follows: TGTGCCACGTCTCTAGTGGGAACCTACGAGCAGTACTTC.

CDR3 sequence: CAISDDLGTVETQYF. For the CDR3, the DNA is TGTGCCATCAGTGATGATCTTGGAACGGTGGAGACCCAGTACTTC. V gene TRBV10-3 combines with J gene TRBJ2-5; D remains unclear. Germline V gene lookup returns CDR1 ENHRY and CDR2 SYGVKD. The CDR3 totals 15 residues. Trimming took off 3 bases at V and 5 bases at J, with 16 bases between the two ends.

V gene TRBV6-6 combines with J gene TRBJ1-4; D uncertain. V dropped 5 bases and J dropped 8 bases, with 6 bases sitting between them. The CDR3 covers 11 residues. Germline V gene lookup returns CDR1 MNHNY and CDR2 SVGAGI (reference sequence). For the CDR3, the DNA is TGTGCCAGCAGTCTCGACGAAAAACTGTTTTTT. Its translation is CASSLDEKLFF.

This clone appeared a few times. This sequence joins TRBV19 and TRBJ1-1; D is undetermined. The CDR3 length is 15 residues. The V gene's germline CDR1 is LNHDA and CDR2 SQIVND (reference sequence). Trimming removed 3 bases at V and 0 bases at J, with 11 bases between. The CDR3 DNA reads TGTGCCAGTAGTATTATTGAGGGTTTGAACACTGAAGCTTTCTTT. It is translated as CASSIIEGLNTEAFF.

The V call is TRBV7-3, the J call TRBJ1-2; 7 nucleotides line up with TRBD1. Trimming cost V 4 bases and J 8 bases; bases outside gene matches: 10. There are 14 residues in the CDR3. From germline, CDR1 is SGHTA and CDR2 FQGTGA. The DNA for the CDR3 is TGTGCCAGCAGCTCAGGGGCAGGGGGTGAGGGCTACACCTTC. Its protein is CASSSGAGGEGYTF.

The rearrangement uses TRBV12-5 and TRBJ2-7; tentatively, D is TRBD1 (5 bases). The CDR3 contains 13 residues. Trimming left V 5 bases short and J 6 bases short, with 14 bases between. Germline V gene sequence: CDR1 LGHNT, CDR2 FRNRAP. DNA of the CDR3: TGTGCTAGTGGTCCATCCAGGGCCCTCGAGCAGTACTTC. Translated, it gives CASGPSRALEQYF.

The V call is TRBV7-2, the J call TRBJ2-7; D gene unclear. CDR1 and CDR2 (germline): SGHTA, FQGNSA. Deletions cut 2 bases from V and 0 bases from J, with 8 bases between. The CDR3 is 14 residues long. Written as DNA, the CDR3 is TGTGCCAGCAGCTTAATACGGAGCTCCTACGAGCAGTACTTC. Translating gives CASSLIRSSYEQYF.

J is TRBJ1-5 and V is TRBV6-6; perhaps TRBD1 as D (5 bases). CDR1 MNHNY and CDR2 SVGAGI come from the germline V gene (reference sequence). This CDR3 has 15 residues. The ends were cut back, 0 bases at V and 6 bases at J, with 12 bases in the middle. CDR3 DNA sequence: TGTGCCAGCAGTTACTCCCCCGGGGGTAGTCAGCCCCAGCATTTT. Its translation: CASSYSPGGSQPQHF.

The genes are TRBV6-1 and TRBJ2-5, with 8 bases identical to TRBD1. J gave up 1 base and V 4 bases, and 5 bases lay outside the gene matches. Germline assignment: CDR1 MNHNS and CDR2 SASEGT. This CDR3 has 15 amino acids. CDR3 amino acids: CASSAGGAGQETQYF. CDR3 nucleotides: TGTGCCAGCAGTGCAGGGGGCGCTGGCCAAGAGACCCAGTACTTC.

CDR3: CATLDRDGQSGTEAFF. CDR3 in DNA: TGTGCCACCCTGGACAGGGATGGCCAGTCCGGCACTGAAGCTTTCTTT. The chain links TRBV10-3 to TRBJ1-1; 8 positions agree with TRBD1. The CDR3 has 16 amino acids. V shed 10 bases and J 4 bases; nucleotides not matched to a gene: 17. From germline, CDR1 is ENHRY and CDR2 SYGVKD.

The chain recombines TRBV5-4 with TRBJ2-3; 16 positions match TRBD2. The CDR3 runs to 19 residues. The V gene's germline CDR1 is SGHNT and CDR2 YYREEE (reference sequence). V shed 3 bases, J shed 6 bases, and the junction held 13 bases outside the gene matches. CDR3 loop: CASSSSGLAGGPESDTQYF. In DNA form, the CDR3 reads TGTGCCAGCAGCTCCTCGGGACTAGCGGGGGGGCCCGAGTCGGATACGCAGTATTTT.

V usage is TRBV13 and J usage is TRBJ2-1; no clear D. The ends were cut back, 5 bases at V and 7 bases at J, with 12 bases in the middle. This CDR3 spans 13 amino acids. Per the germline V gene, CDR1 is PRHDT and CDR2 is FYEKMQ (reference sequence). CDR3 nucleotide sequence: TGTGCCAGCAGCGAATTACGTTGGAATGAGCAGTTCTTC. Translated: CASSELRWNEQFF.

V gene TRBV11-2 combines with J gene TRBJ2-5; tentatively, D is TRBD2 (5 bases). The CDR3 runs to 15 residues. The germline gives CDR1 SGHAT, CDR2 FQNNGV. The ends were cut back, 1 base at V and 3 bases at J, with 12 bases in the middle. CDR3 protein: CASSLGGSGKETQYF. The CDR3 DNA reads TGTGCCAGCAGCTTAGGAGGCAGCGGAAAAGAGACCCAGTACTTC.

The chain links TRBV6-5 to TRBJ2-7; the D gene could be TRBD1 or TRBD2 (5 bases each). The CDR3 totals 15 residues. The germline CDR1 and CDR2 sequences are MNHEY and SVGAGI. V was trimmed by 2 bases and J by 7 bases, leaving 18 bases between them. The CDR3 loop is CASSYGGLVVWEQYF. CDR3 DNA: TGTGCCAGCAGTTACGGGGGTTTGGTGGTCTGGGAGCAGTACTTC.

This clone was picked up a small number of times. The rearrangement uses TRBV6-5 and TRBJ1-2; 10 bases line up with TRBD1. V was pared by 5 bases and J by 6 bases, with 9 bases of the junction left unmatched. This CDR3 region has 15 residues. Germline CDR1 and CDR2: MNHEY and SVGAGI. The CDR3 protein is CASSTTTGGFDGYTF. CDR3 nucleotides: TGTGCCAGCAGTACTACGACAGGGGGCTTTGATGGCTACACCTTC.

The CDR3 reads CASSLVRGSNYEQYF. Here the CDR3 DNA reads TGTGCCAGCAGCTTAGTCCGGGGCAGCAATTACGAGCAGTACTTC. The chain has TRBV7-9 and TRBJ2-7; D is tentatively TRBD1 or TRBD2 (5 bases each). The CDR3 has 15 residues. Germline CDR1 is SEHNR and CDR2 is FQNEAQ (reference sequence). Trimming took 1 base from V and 4 from J, leaving 14 bases between them.

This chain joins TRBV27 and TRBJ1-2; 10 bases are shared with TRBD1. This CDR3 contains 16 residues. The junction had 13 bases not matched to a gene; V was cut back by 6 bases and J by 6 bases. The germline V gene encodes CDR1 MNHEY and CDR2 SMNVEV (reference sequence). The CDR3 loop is CASSLRPRDRGDGYTF. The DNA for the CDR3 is TGTGCCAGCAGCTTACGACCTCGGGACAGGGGCGATGGCTACACCTTC.